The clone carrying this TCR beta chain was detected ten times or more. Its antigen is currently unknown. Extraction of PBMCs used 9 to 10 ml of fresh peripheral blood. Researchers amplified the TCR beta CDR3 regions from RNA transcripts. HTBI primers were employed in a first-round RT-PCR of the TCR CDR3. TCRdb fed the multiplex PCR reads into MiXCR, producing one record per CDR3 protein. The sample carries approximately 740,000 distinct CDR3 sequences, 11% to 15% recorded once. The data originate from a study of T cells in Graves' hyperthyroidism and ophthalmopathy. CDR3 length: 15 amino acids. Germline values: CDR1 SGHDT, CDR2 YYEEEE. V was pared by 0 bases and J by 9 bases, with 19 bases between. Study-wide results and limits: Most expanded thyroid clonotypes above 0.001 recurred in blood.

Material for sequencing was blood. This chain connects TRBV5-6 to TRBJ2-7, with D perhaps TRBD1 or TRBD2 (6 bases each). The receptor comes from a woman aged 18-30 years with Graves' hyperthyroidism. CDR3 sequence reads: CASSLVGQRRDPQYF. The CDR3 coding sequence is TGTGCCAGCAGCTTGGTTGGACAGCGGCGGGATCCGCAGTACTTC.